This is a list of T cell receptor beta chains from one sample in a study of blood T cell repertoires in COVID-19. Some clones are missing from TCRdb's copy, which holds only in-frame ones; the method was immunoSEQ multiplex PCR. The table includes over 100,000 clones, 75% to 90% detected once. Sequences were obtained from peripheral blood. These receptors came from an older woman with acute or convalescent COVID-19. The CDR3 runs from the conserved cysteine through the conserved F or W. A D gene is named only where the DNA matches it firmly. Clone size is stated in some rows and not others, as once, few, many or a class when expanded.

D gene,J gene,V gene,clone size,CDR3 DNA,CDR3 protein
NA,TRBJ2-6,TRBV6-2/TRBV6-3,NA,TGTGCCAGCAGTTACCATACGGGTGGGTCTGGGGCCAACGTCCTGACTTTC,CASSYHTGGSGANVLTF
TRBD1,TRBJ1-5,TRBV3-1/TRBV3-2,once,TGTGCCAGCAGCCAAGGGATAGGGGGCCATCAGCCCCAGCATTTT,CASSQGIGGHQPQHF
NA,TRBJ2-1,TRBV3-1/TRBV3-2,NA,TGTGCCAGCAGCCCCCTCGGGCCGGGGGCGGGGGTCCGCAATGAGCAGTTCTTC,CASSPLGPGAGVRNEQFF
TRBD1,TRBJ2-5,TRBV7-9,NA,TGTGCCAGCAGCTCTCTGAGGACAGGGGGAGAGACCCAGTACTTC,CASSSLRTGGETQYF
NA,TRBJ2-1,TRBV5-1,few,TGCGCCAGCAGCCCGGACTATTCCTCCTACAATGAGCAGTTCTTC,CASSPDYSSYNEQFF
NA,TRBJ2-4,TRBV14,once,TGTGCCAGCAGCCAAGAAACCCCCGGGTCGGACATTCAGTACTTC,CASSQETPGSDIQYF
TRBD2,TRBJ2-3,TRBV5-4,NA,TGTGCCAGCAGCTTGGTTAAGGGAGGGACAGATACGCAGTATTTT,CASSLVKGGTDTQYF
TRBD2,TRBJ2-1,TRBV2,NA,TGTGCCAGCACTGCCCTTGGGACTAGCGGGGGGAATGAGCAGTTCTTC,CASTALGTSGGNEQFF
NA,TRBJ2-6,TRBV7-3,NA,TGTGCCAGCAGCATCCCCACTTCTGGGGCCAACGTCCTGACTTTC,CASSIPTSGANVLTF
TRBD1,TRBJ2-3,TRBV11-2,NA,TGTGCCAGCAGTACTCCGGGACAGGGCCCAGATACGCAGTATTTT,CASSTPGQGPDTQYF
NA,TRBJ1-6,TRBV5-1,few,TGCGCCAGCAGCTTCGGAGAGGGTTCACCCCTCCACTTT,CASSFGEGSPLHF
NA,TRBJ2-5,TRBV19,NA,TGTGCCAGTACTTTGGCAGGGTTTGGGGAGACCCAGTACTTC,CASTLAGFGETQYF
NA,TRBJ2-5,TRBV10-3,NA,TGTGCCATCAGTGCAGGGTGGCAAGAGACCCAGTACTTC,CAISAGWQETQYF
NA,TRBJ1-2,TRBV19,few,TGTGCCAGTAGGAATACGGGAACCGATGGCTACACCTTC,CASRNTGTDGYTF
TRBD1,TRBJ2-7,TRBV5-1,NA,TGCGCCAGCAGCTTGACAGGGGGTACCTACGAGCAGTACTTC,CASSLTGGTYEQYF